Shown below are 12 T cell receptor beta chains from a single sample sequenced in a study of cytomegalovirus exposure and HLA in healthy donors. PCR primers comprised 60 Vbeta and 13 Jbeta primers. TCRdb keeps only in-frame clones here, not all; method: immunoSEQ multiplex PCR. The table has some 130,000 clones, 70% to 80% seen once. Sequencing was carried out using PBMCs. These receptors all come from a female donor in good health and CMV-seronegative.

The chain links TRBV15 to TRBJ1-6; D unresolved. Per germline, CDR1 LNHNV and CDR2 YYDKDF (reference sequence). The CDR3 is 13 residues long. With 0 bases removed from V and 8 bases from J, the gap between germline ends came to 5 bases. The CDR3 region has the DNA TGTGCCACCAGCAGAGATGAGGATTCACCCCTCCACTTT. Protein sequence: CATSRDEDSPLHF.

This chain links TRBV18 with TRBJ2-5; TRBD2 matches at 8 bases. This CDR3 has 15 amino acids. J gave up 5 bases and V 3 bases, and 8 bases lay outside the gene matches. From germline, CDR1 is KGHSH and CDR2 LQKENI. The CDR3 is CASSPQEREWETQYF. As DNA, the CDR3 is TGTGCCAGCTCACCCCAGGAGCGGGAGTGGGAGACCCAGTACTTC.

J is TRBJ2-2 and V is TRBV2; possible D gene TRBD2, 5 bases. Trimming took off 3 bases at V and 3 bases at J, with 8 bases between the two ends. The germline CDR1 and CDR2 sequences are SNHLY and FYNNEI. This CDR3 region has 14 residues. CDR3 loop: CASSDRGYTGELFF. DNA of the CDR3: TGTGCCAGCAGTGACAGAGGGTACACCGGGGAGCTGTTTTTT.

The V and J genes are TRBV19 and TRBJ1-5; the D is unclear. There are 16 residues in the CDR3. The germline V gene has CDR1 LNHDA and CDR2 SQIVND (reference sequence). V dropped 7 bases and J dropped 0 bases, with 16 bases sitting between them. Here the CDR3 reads CASTTGRTYSNQPQHF. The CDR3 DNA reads TGTGCCAGTACCACGGGCAGGACTTATAGCAATCAGCCCCAGCATTTT.

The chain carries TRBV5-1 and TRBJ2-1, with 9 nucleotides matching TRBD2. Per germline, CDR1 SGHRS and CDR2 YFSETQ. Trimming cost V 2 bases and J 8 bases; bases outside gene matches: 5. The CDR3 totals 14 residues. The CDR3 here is CASSLRSGSDEQFF. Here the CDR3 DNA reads TGCGCCAGCAGCTTACGTAGCGGGAGCGATGAGCAGTTCTTC.

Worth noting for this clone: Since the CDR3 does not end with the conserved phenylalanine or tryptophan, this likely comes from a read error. CDR3 sequence: CASSVVADSYEQYC. CDR3 bases: TGTGCCAGCAGCGTAGTCGCGGATTCCTACGAGCAGTACTGC. This rearrangement joins TRBV9 to TRBJ2-7, with D uncertain. There are 14 residues in the CDR3. The germline V gene encodes CDR1 SGDLS and CDR2 YYNGEE. Trimming took 0 bases from V and 1 from J, leaving 8 bases between them.

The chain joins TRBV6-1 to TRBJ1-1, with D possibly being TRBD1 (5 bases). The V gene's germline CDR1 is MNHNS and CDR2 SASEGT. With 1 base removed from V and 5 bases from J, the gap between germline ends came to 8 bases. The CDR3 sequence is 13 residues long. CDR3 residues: CASSEVEGTEAFF. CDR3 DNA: TGTGCCAGCAGTGAAGTGGAGGGGACTGAAGCTTTCTTT.

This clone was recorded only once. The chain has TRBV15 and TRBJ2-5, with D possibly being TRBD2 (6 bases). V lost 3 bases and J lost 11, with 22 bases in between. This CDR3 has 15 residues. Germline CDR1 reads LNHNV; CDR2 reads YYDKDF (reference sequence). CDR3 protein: CATSSLRDSTLKQYF. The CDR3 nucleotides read TGTGCCACCAGCAGCCTCCGGGACTCGACCCTCAAGCAGTACTTC.

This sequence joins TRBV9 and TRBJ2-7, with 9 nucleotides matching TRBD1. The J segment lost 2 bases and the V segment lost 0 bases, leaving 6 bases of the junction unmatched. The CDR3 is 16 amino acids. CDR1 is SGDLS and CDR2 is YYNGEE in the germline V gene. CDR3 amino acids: CASSVAPGQGPYEQYF. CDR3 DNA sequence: TGTGCCAGCAGCGTAGCACCGGGACAGGGACCCTACGAGCAGTACTTC.

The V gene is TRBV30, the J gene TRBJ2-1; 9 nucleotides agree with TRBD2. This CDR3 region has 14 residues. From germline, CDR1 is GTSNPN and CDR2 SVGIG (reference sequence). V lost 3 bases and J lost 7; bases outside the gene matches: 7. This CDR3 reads CAWRGISGSNEQFF. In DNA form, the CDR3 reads TGTGCCTGGAGGGGTATTAGCGGGAGTAATGAGCAGTTCTTC.

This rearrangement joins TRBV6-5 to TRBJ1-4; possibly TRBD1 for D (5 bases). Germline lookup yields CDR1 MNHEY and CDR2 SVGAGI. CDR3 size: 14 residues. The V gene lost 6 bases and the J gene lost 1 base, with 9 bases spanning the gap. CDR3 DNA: TGTGCCAGCAGCCGGACAAGAACTAATGAAAAACTGTTTTTT. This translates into CASSRTRTNEKLFF.

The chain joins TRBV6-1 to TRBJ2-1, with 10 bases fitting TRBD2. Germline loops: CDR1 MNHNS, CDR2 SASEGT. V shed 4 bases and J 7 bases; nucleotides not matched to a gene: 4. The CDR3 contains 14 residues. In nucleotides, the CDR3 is TGTGCCAGCAGTGCTGAGCGGGAGGGAAATGAGCAGTTCTTC. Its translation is CASSAEREGNEQFF.